This TCR beta chain was recorded in a study of cytomegalovirus exposure and HLA in healthy donors. Overall study results and limits: Trimming of TCR beta V- and J-genes showed a link, identified in a later analysis, to a missense DCLRE1C variant. Researchers reported in a later analysis that common viral pathogens appeared linked to several top clusters. According to a later analysis, most TCR beta chains associated with CMV appeared HLA-restricted. An analysis was carried out at a later point. It showed that HLA-associated TCR beta chains were more clonally expanded than equally common non-associated chains.

About this clone itself: Its antigen is unidentified.

The PCR contained 60 Vbeta and 13 Jbeta primers. Assay: immunoSEQ multiplex PCR; the TCRdb copy retains only in-frame clones and omits some. The top ten hold approximately 4.3% of the sample, which has about 150,000 clones, roughly 62% seen once. CDR1 LNHDA and CDR2 SQIVND come from the germline V gene (reference sequence). The V and J ends lost 6 bases and 2 bases respectively, with 4 bases between them. The CDR3 has 11 amino acids. The chain joins TRBV19 to TRBJ2-5; D call uncertain. This clonotype was obtained from a man between 60 and 75 years old in good health and CMV-seronegative. Sequences were obtained from PBMCs. CDR3 region: CASSRQETQYF. The CDR3 DNA reads TGTGCCAGTAGCCGTCAAGAGACCCAGTACTTC.